One sample yielded the 21 T cell receptor beta chains listed below, sequenced in a study of blood T cell repertoires in COVID-19. Produced via immunoSEQ multiplex PCR; TCRdb's table is partial and in-frame only. Found here are about 120,000 clones, 82% of them singletons; the top ten hold 4% to 5.5%. The source material was peripheral blood. The receptors were gathered from a woman in her 70s with acute or convalescent COVID-19.

The chain has TRBV5-1 and TRBJ1-2, with D perhaps TRBD1 (5 bases). The V gene lost 0 bases and the J gene lost 5 bases, with 8 bases spanning the gap. Per the germline V gene, CDR1 is SGHRS and CDR2 is YFSETQ. The CDR3 length is 13 residues. In DNA form, the CDR3 reads TGCGCCAGCAGCTTGGGACAGTTATATGGCTACACCTTC. Its protein product is CASSLGQLYGYTF.

V is TRBV19 and J is TRBJ1-2; maybe TRBD1 (5 bases). CDR1 is LNHDA, CDR2 SQIVND, per germline (reference sequence). The CDR3 is 14 amino acids. V was clipped by 4 bases and J by 4 bases, with 13 bases between them. CDR3 amino acids: CASSNSAGPYGYTF. In DNA, the CDR3 is TGTGCCAGTAGTAATTCCGCAGGGCCCTATGGCTACACCTTC.

DNA for the CDR3: TGCAGCGTTGAATCCGATTTGTCCACACAGGGTTGGACTGAAGCTTTCTTT. This sequence encodes CSVESDLSTQGWTEAFF. The J gene is TRBJ1-1, the V gene TRBV29-1; perhaps TRBD1 as D (6 bases). Trimming left V 2 bases short and J 5 bases short, with 24 bases between. Germline CDR1 and CDR2: SQVTM and ANQGSEA. The CDR3 is made up of 17 amino acids.

There are a few counts of this clone. The chain has TRBV27 and TRBJ2-3; TRBD2 might be the D (6 bases). The CDR3 is made up of 15 amino acids. Germline CDR1 and CDR2: MNHEY and SMNVEV (reference sequence). Trimming removed 1 base from V and 3 bases from J, with 11 bases in between. The CDR3 loop is CASSLLAGTTDTQYF. The CDR3 DNA reads TGTGCCAGCAGTTTATTGGCGGGGACTACAGATACGCAGTATTTT.

The chain employs TRBV19 and TRBJ1-2, with 7 positions matching TRBD1. This CDR3 comprises 16 residues. Germline V gene lookup returns CDR1 LNHDA and CDR2 SQIVND (reference sequence). V was pared by 7 bases and J by 0 bases, with 11 bases of the junction left unmatched. The DNA of the CDR3 is TGTGCCAGTATCTCCTCCAGGGGGGCTTCTAACTATGGCTACACCTTC. This sequence encodes CASISSRGASNYGYTF.

This chain connects TRBV20-1 to TRBJ1-1; D not certain. CDR3 size: 11 residues. Trimming left V 0 bases short and J 8 bases short, with 7 bases between. Germline V lookup: CDR1 DFQATT, CDR2 SNEGSKA (reference sequence). The CDR3 region is CSARDPPEAFF. The DNA of the CDR3 is TGCAGTGCTAGAGACCCTCCCGAAGCTTTCTTT.

The chain couples TRBV7-2 to TRBJ2-1; 9 nucleotides line up with TRBD2. The V gene's germline CDR1 is SGHTA and CDR2 FQGNSA. This CDR3 is built from 15 residues. J lost 7 bases, V lost 0 bases, and 4 bases had no gene match. CDR3 protein: CASSLASGGTNEQFF. CDR3 nucleotide sequence: TGTGCCAGCAGCTTAGCTAGCGGGGGTACTAATGAGCAGTTCTTC.

The chain is built from TRBV7-6 and TRBJ2-1; D is uncertain. Germline V gene data show CDR1 as SGHVS and CDR2 as FNYEAQ. V lost 1 base and J lost 6, with 16 bases in between. The CDR3 runs 16 residues. The CDR3 DNA is TGTGCCAGCAGCTTAGACCCAGGCGAAGCCTTCAATGAGCAGTTCTTC. Translation: CASSLDPGEAFNEQFF. The entire variable domain, with the rest obtained from reference TRBV7-6 and TRBJ2-1, is as follows: GAGVSQSPRYKVTKRGQDVALRCDPISGHVSLYWYRQALGQGPEFLTYFNYEAQQDKSGLPNDRFSAERPEGSISTLTIQRTEQRDSAMYRCASSLDPGEAFNEQFFGPGTRLTVL.

The CDR3 reads CASSPQGAGVQETQYF. For the CDR3, the DNA is TGTGCCAGCAGCCCCCAGGGAGCGGGGGTTCAAGAGACCCAGTACTTC. The chain is built from TRBV11-3 and TRBJ2-5; 8 positions match TRBD2. V lost 5 bases and J lost 2; bases outside the gene matches: 10. Germline assignment: CDR1 SGHNT and CDR2 YENEEA. This CDR3 is built from 16 residues.

V and J are TRBV2 and TRBJ1-1; D might be TRBD1 (6 bases). Trimming pared 0 bases from V and 1 base from J, leaving 15 bases between. The CDR3 contains 17 residues. Germline assignment: CDR1 SNHLY and CDR2 FYNNEI. The CDR3 DNA reads TGTGCCAGCAGTGAAGCGGGGGATACAGGGTCGAACACTGAAGCTTTCTTT. Translated: CASSEAGDTGSNTEAFF.

The chain employs TRBV10-3 and TRBJ1-2, with 7 bases matching TRBD1. With V trimmed by 4 bases and J by 1 base, 6 bases remained unmatched. CDR3 length equals 15 residues. Germline V lookup: CDR1 ENHRY, CDR2 SYGVKD. In DNA form, the CDR3 reads TGTGCCATCAGTGGGGGACAGTCTAATAACTATGGCTACACCTTC. Its protein product is CAISGGQSNNYGYTF.

The V and J genes are TRBV7-2 and TRBJ2-5; D gene ambiguous. Germline-derived CDR1 and CDR2 are SGHTA and FQGNSA. V lost 2 bases to trimming and J lost 5 bases, with 9 bases between them. The CDR3 is 13 residues long. DNA for the CDR3: TGTGCCAGCAGCTTATTAGTGTGGGAGACCCAGTACTTC. It is translated as CASSLLVWETQYF.

J is TRBJ2-5 and V is TRBV6-2 or TRBV6-3, with 10 positions matching TRBD2. Germline trimming cut 0 bases from V and 3 bases from J; bases unmatched to any gene: 4. CDR1 is MNHEY and CDR2 is SVGEGT in the germline V gene. This CDR3 has 16 amino acids. In DNA, the CDR3 is TGTGCCAGCAGTTACTCCCTAGCGGGGGTGGAAGAGACCCAGTACTTC. It codes for CASSYSLAGVEETQYF.

The chain has TRBV7-9 and TRBJ1-5; TRBD1 matches at 11 bases. Looked up from germline, CDR1 is SEHNR and CDR2 is FQNEAQ (reference sequence). The CDR3 is 16 residues long. Germline trimming cut 4 bases from V and 0 bases from J; bases unmatched to any gene: 2. The CDR3, as DNA: TGTGCCAGCAGCTGGGGACAGGGGGATAGCAATCAGCCCCAGCATTTT. Translating it yields CASSWGQGDSNQPQHF. The complete variable domain, with remaining parts taken from reference TRBV7-9 and TRBJ1-5, reads DTGVSQNPRHKITKRGQNVTFRCDPISEHNRLYWYRQTLGQGPEFLTYFQNEAQLEKSRLLSDRFSAERPKGSFSTLEIQRTEQGDSAMYLCASSWGQGDSNQPQHFGDGTRLSIL.

This chain joins TRBV11-1 and TRBJ1-3; no clear D gene. With 5 bases removed from V and 4 bases from J, the gap between germline ends came to 12 bases. Germline CDR1 and CDR2: SGHAT and FQDESV (reference sequence). This CDR3 has 14 amino acids. The CDR3 here is CASSGGSTGNTIYF. CDR3 sequence (DNA): TGTGCCAGCAGCGGAGGCAGCACAGGAAACACCATATATTTT.

In its sample, this clone was seen a few times. This chain links TRBV18 with TRBJ2-1; 7 positions agree with TRBD1. The CDR3 length is 14 residues. Germline-derived CDR1 and CDR2 are KGHSH and LQKENI. J was trimmed by 4 bases and V by 8 bases; bases with no gene match: 8. DNA of the CDR3: TGTGCCAGCCGTACTTCGACAGGGTACAATGAGCAGTTCTTC. Protein sequence: CASRTSTGYNEQFF.

V is TRBV29-1 and J is TRBJ2-1; tentatively, D is TRBD2 (5 bases). CDR1 is SQVTM and CDR2 is ANQGSEA in the germline V gene. V gave up 7 bases and J gave up 0 bases, with 10 bases separating them. The length of the CDR3 is 13 residues. CDR3 protein: CSGEGSSYNEQFF. CDR3 DNA sequence: TGCAGCGGCGAAGGGAGCTCCTACAATGAGCAGTTCTTC.

The chain joins TRBV6-6 to TRBJ2-7; D ambiguous. The V end was cut by 2 bases, the J end by 0 bases, with 11 bases between. The CDR3 contains 15 residues. Germline CDR1 reads MNHNY; CDR2 reads SVGAGI (reference sequence). The CDR3 sequence: CASSYMSLNSYEQYF. The CDR3 region has the DNA TGTGCCAGCAGTTACATGTCGCTAAACTCCTACGAGCAGTACTTC.

This sequence joins TRBV7-9 and TRBJ2-7, with a possible D match to TRBD2 (7 bases). Trimming pared 5 bases from V and 3 bases from J, leaving 17 bases between. In germline, CDR1 is SEHNR, CDR2 FQNEAQ (reference sequence). The CDR3 sequence is 15 residues long. The CDR3 sequence is CASSQGGVVGYEQYF. DNA for the CDR3: TGTGCCAGCAGCCAAGGGGGGGTGGTAGGCTACGAGCAGTACTTC.

The J gene is TRBJ2-3, the V gene TRBV7-7; D perhaps matches TRBD2 (5 bases). In germline, CDR1 is SSHAT, CDR2 FNYEAQ (reference sequence). The ends were cut back, 1 base at V and 6 bases at J, with 14 bases in the middle. This CDR3 has 15 amino acids. The CDR3 DNA is TGTGCCAGCAGCTTAGGGCGTGGCTGGAGGGATACGCAGTATTTT. Protein product: CASSLGRGWRDTQYF.

This chain connects TRBV5-1 to TRBJ1-5; D might be TRBD1 (5 bases). V shed 4 bases and J shed 8 bases, with 16 bases lying between them. The CDR3 has 14 amino acids. Germline CDR1 is SGHRS and CDR2 is YFSETQ. DNA of the CDR3: TGCGCCAGCAGCCCCGGTTGGGGGGTTGAGCCCCAGCATTTT. This encodes CASSPGWGVEPQHF.